This is a list of T cell receptor beta chains from one sample in a study of cytomegalovirus exposure and HLA in healthy donors. TCRdb keeps only in-frame clones here, not all; method: immunoSEQ multiplex PCR. The sample carries 90,000 to 120,000 clones, approximately 73% recorded once. Sequencing was performed on PBMCs. These receptors all come from a woman in her forties or fifties in good health and CMV-seropositive. Each CDR3 is given with its conserved first and last residue. The D gene is left open where the match is weak. Clone size, where shown, is once, few, many, or a class for clones that have expanded.

J: TRBJ2-3
V: TRBV7-9
size: NA
D: NA
DNA: TGTGCCAGCAGCCACTCAAGTAACACAGATACGCAGTATTTT
CDR3: CASSHSSNTDTQYF

J: TRBJ1-2
V: TRBV10-3
size: few
D: NA
DNA: TGTGCCATCAGGGACAGTGGGGAGCGTAACTATGGCTACACCTTC
CDR3: CAIRDSGERNYGYTF

J: TRBJ2-3
V: TRBV2
size: NA
D: NA
DNA: TGTGCCAGCAGTGAAGGGACTGGAACAGATACGCAGTATTTT
CDR3: CASSEGTGTDTQYF

J: TRBJ1-4
V: TRBV27
size: once
D: TRBD1
DNA: TGTGCCAGCAGTGCGTGGGACAGGCCAAGGGAAAAACTGTTTTTT
CDR3: CASSAWDRPREKLFF

J: TRBJ1-1
V: TRBV21-1
size: NA
D: NA
DNA: TGTGCCAGCAGCAAAGCCCGGACAGGAGGGCGAACTGAAGCTTTCTTT
CDR3: CASSKARTGGRTEAFF

J: TRBJ1-5
V: TRBV18
size: NA
D: TRBD1
DNA: TGTGCCAGCTCACCGGCGGGACAGATATTCAATCAGCCCCAGCATTTT
CDR3: CASSPAGQIFNQPQHF

J: TRBJ2-2
V: TRBV6-5
size: NA
D: NA
DNA: TGTGCCAGCAGGGGGTTGGGAGTCAACACCGGGGAGCTGTTTTTT
CDR3: CASRGLGVNTGELFF

J: TRBJ2-2
V: TRBV6-1
size: few
D: NA
DNA: TGTGCCAGCAGTACTAGTAGTAACACCGGGGAGCTGTTTTTT
CDR3: CASSTSSNTGELFF

J: TRBJ2-1
V: TRBV10-3
size: NA
D: TRBD2
DNA: TGTGCCATCAGCACCGGGACTAGCCGAGCTGGTGAGCAGTTCTTC
CDR3: CAISTGTSRAGEQFF

J: TRBJ2-5
V: TRBV5-1
size: NA
D: TRBD1
DNA: TGCGCCAGCAGCTCTCTGGGACAGCCCCAGGAGACCCAGTACTTC
CDR3: CASSSLGQPQETQYF

J: TRBJ2-6
V: TRBV5-4
size: NA
D: NA
DNA: TGTGCCAGCAGCTTGGATGGAGGGGGCAGATCTGGGGCCAACGTCCTGACTTTC
CDR3: CASSLDGGGRSGANVLTF

J: TRBJ2-7
V: TRBV29-1
size: NA
D: NA
DNA: TGCAGCGTTGAGATACAGAGCTCCTACGAGCAGTACTTC
CDR3: CSVEIQSSYEQYF

J: TRBJ2-1
V: TRBV7-6
size: NA
D: NA
DNA: TGTGCCAGCAGCTTAGTACTGCTGGAGGAGCAGTTCTTC
CDR3: CASSLVLLEEQFF

J: TRBJ1-5
V: TRBV4-2
size: NA
D: TRBD1
DNA: TGTGCCAGCAGCCAAGATCGACAGGGGGATCAGCCCCAGCATTTT
CDR3: CASSQDRQGDQPQHF

J: TRBJ1-2
V: TRBV29-1
size: few
D: NA
DNA: TGCAGCGTTAGGACAGACTATGGCTACACCTTC
CDR3: CSVRTDYGYTF

J: TRBJ1-2
V: TRBV7-9
size: NA
D: NA
DNA: TGTGCCAGCAGCTTATCCACTTTTAACTATGGCTACACCTTC
CDR3: CASSLSTFNYGYTF

J: TRBJ2-5
V: TRBV30
size: NA
D: NA
DNA: TGTGCCTGGAGTGTCGGGCCAGGGTCGAAGACCCAGTACTTC
CDR3: CAWSVGPGSKTQYF

J: TRBJ2-7
V: TRBV29-1
size: few
D: TRBD2
DNA: TGCAGCGTTGAATCTAGCGGGGGGGCAAGTGAGCAGTACTTC
CDR3: CSVESSGGASEQYF

J: TRBJ2-3
V: TRBV7-2
size: NA
D: NA
DNA: TGTGCCAGCAGCCCCGGGACATCTAGCACAGATACGCAGTATTTT
CDR3: CASSPGTSSTDTQYF

J: TRBJ2-7
V: TRBV25-1
size: NA
D: NA
DNA: TGTGCCAGCAGTGTAGTCCGGAGCGAGCAGTACTTC
CDR3: CASSVVRSEQYF

J: TRBJ2-3
V: TRBV5-1
size: NA
D: NA
DNA: TGCGCCAGCAGCTTGGCCGTCAGGAGCACAGATACGCAGTATTTT
CDR3: CASSLAVRSTDTQYF

J: TRBJ1-1
V: TRBV11-2
size: NA
D: NA
DNA: TGTGCCAGCAGCCGTGGGGCAGGGGAGATTGCCCGCTTTGCAGCTTTCTTT
CDR3: CASSRGAGEIARFAAFF

J: TRBJ2-3
V: TRBV6-5
size: NA
D: TRBD1
DNA: TGTGCCAGCAGAGCGCCGGGACAGAGCACAGATACGCAGTATTTT
CDR3: CASRAPGQSTDTQYF

J: TRBJ2-7
V: TRBV25-1
size: NA
D: TRBD2
DNA: TGTGCCAGCAGTGCGGGGGGGCTTACCTACGAGCAGTACTTC
CDR3: CASSAGGLTYEQYF

J: TRBJ2-5
V: TRBV13
size: NA
D: NA
DNA: TGTGCCAGCAGCCCTTCGGAGGGGACGGACCAAGAGACCCAGTACTTC
CDR3: CASSPSEGTDQETQYF

J: TRBJ2-7
V: TRBV25-1
size: NA
D: TRBD1
DNA: TGTGCCAGCGGGACAGGGCGCTTAGAGCAGTACTTC
CDR3: CASGTGRLEQYF

J: TRBJ2-7
V: TRBV9
size: NA
D: NA
DNA: TGTGCCAGCAGCGCCGCAGGGATATCCGAGCAGTACTTC
CDR3: CASSAAGISEQYF

J: TRBJ2-4
V: TRBV7-9
size: NA
D: TRBD1
DNA: TGTGCCAGCAGCGCCGGACAGGGGGCGGCCAAAAACATTCAGTACTTC
CDR3: CASSAGQGAAKNIQYF

J: TRBJ1-1
V: TRBV18
size: few
D: NA
DNA: TGTGCCAGCTCACCACCGGATCAGGGCATGAACACTGAAGCTTTCTTT
CDR3: CASSPPDQGMNTEAFF

J: TRBJ2-5
V: TRBV30
size: once
D: TRBD2
DNA: TGTGCCTGGAGCCGGGGACTAGCGACGGAGACCCAGTACTTC
CDR3: CAWSRGLATETQYF

J: TRBJ2-4
V: TRBV18
size: NA
D: TRBD1
DNA: TGTGCCAGCTCGCCCGGGACAGGGCCAAACATTCAGTACTTC
CDR3: CASSPGTGPNIQYF

J: TRBJ2-2
V: TRBV19
size: few
D: NA
DNA: TGTGCCAGTAGTCTGTGGCAGGGGACCACCGGGGAGCTGTTTTTT
CDR3: CASSLWQGTTGELFF

J: TRBJ2-7
V: TRBV27
size: many
D: NA
DNA: TGTGCCAGCAGTTTTGCGGGAACCTACGAGCAGTACTTC
CDR3: CASSFAGTYEQYF

J: TRBJ2-7
V: TRBV5-1
size: NA
D: TRBD2
DNA: TGCGCCAGCAGGCTAGCGGAAACCTACGAGCAGTACTTC
CDR3: CASRLAETYEQYF

J: TRBJ1-3
V: TRBV14
size: NA
D: NA
DNA: TGTGCCAGCAGCTTCGCGGGCCTCTCTGGAAACACCATATATTTT
CDR3: CASSFAGLSGNTIYF

J: TRBJ2-1
V: TRBV29-1
size: NA
D: TRBD2
DNA: TGCAGCGGATGGACTAGCGGGAGTGACGAGCAGTTCTTC
CDR3: CSGWTSGSDEQFF

J: TRBJ2-4
V: TRBV11-2
size: NA
D: NA
DNA: TGTGCCAGCAGCTTGGAGCCCGGAAACATTCAGTACTTC
CDR3: CASSLEPGNIQYF

J: TRBJ2-1
V: TRBV7-9
size: few
D: NA
DNA: TGTGCCAGCAGCTTAGCGCAGGGGAATGAGCAGTTCTTC
CDR3: CASSLAQGNEQFF

J: TRBJ1-6
V: TRBV7-3
size: NA
D: TRBD1
DNA: TGTGCCAGCAGCTTAGACAGGGCTGGGAATTCACCCCTCCACTTT
CDR3: CASSLDRAGNSPLHF

J: TRBJ1-1
V: TRBV30
size: NA
D: NA
DNA: TGTGCCTGGATCCTGGGGGGGGCAGGCACTGAAGCTTTCTTT
CDR3: CAWILGGAGTEAFF

J: TRBJ1-4
V: TRBV6-5
size: NA
D: NA
DNA: TGTGCCAGCAGTTACTCCAACAGCGGTGAAAAACTGTTTTTT
CDR3: CASSYSNSGEKLFF

J: TRBJ1-4
V: TRBV30
size: once
D: NA
DNA: TGTGCCTGGAGCCGTCGAACAGGGTCTAATGAAAAACTGTTTTTT
CDR3: CAWSRRTGSNEKLFF

J: TRBJ2-1
V: TRBV30
size: NA
D: NA
DNA: TGTGCCTGGGCTGGGGAGGATGAGCAGTTCTTC
CDR3: CAWAGEDEQFF